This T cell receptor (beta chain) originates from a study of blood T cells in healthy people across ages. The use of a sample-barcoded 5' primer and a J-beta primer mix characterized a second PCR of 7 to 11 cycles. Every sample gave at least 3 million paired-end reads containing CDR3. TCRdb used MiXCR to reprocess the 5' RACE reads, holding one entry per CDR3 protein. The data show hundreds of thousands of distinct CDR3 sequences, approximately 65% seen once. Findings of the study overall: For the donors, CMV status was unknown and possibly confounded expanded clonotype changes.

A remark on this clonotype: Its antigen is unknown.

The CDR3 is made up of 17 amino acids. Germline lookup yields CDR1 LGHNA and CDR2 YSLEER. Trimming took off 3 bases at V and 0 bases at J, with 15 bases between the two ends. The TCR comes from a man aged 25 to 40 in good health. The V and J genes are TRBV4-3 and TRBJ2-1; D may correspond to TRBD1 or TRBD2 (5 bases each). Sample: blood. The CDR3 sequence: CASSQGTGISSYNEQFF. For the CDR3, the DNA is TGCGCCAGCAGCCAGGGGACGGGTATAAGCTCCTACAATGAGCAGTTCTTC.